A single sample gave rise to the 9 T cell receptor beta chains below, sequenced in a study of cytomegalovirus exposure and HLA in healthy donors. Primers: 60 Vbeta forward and 13 Jbeta reverse. Only in-frame clones appear in the TCRdb table, and some are missing; sequencing was by immunoSEQ multiplex PCR. The repertoire holds 150,000 to 200,000 clones, with roughly 73% as singletons. Sequenced sample: PBMCs. The receptors come from a woman between 40 and 55 years old in good health and CMV-seropositive.

This sequence joins TRBV19 and TRBJ2-4; 8 bases are shared with TRBD1. This CDR3 is built from 16 residues. CDR1 and CDR2 (germline): LNHDA, SQIVND (reference sequence). Trimming cost V 1 base and J 1 base; bases outside gene matches: 3. The CDR3 coding sequence is TGTGCCAGTAGTATAGTCCAGGGGGCCGCCAAAAACATTCAGTACTTC. Protein: CASSIVQGAAKNIQYF.

This clone came up a few times. V is TRBV7-2 and J is TRBJ2-2; possibly TRBD1 for D (6 bases). The CDR3 sequence is 16 residues long. Trimming left V 0 bases short and J 5 bases short, with 13 bases between. Looked up from germline, CDR1 is SGHTA and CDR2 is FQGNSA. The CDR3 region is CASSLAWGRGTGELFF. In DNA, the CDR3 is TGTGCCAGCAGCTTAGCGTGGGGTAGGGGGACCGGGGAGCTGTTTTTT. The variable domain in full, with the rest retrieved from reference TRBV7-2 and TRBJ2-2, is GAGVSQSPSNKVTEKGKDVELRCDPISGHTALYWYRQSLGQGLEFLIYFQGNSAPDKSGLPSDRFSAERTGGSVSTLTIQRTQQEDSAVYLCASSLAWGRGTGELFFGEGSRLTVL.

The rearrangement uses TRBV7-9 and TRBJ2-1; the D gene is possibly TRBD1 (5 bases). V shed 1 base and J shed 8 bases, with 9 bases lying between them. Germline V gives CDR1 SEHNR, CDR2 FQNEAQ (reference sequence). There are 13 residues in the CDR3. This CDR3 is CASSLDEGDEQFF. DNA for the CDR3: TGTGCCAGCAGCTTAGATGAAGGGGATGAGCAGTTCTTC.

This clone occurred a few times. The chain has TRBV4-2 and TRBJ2-5; TRBD2 is a possible D gene (5 bases). CDR1 is LGHNA and CDR2 is YNFKEQ in the germline V gene. The CDR3 runs 14 residues. V dropped 2 bases and J dropped 5 bases, with 12 bases sitting between them. CDR3 in amino acids: CASSQRLARETQYF. DNA for the CDR3: TGTGCCAGCAGCCAACGTCTAGCAAGGGAGACCCAGTACTTC.

The J gene is TRBJ2-2, the V gene TRBV6-5; TRBD2 is a possible D gene (6 bases). CDR1 MNHEY and CDR2 SVGAGI come from the germline V gene. This CDR3 has 15 amino acids. V shed 4 bases and J shed 2 bases, with 11 bases lying between them. The CDR3 coding sequence is TGTGCCAGCAGTTCCGGGACTTTTAACACCGGGGAGCTGTTTTTT. It specifies CASSSGTFNTGELFF.

This clone is a singleton in its sample. V gene TRBV5-1 combines with J gene TRBJ2-1; D possibly corresponds to TRBD1 (5 bases). This CDR3 spans 16 amino acids. V lost 3 bases to trimming and J lost 3 bases, with 16 bases between them. Looked up from germline, CDR1 is SGHRS and CDR2 is YFSETQ. The CDR3 bases are TGCGCCAGCAGCTCAACTTCAGGGCTAAACTACAATGAGCAGTTCTTC. This encodes CASSSTSGLNYNEQFF.

V usage is TRBV14 and J usage is TRBJ2-7; D perhaps matches TRBD2 (6 bases). Germline V lookup: CDR1 SGHDN, CDR2 FVKESK. The CDR3 totals 13 residues. Trimming took off 5 bases at V and 3 bases at J, with 11 bases between the two ends. The CDR3 protein is CASSRDLNYEQYF. CDR3 sequence (DNA): TGTGCCAGCAGCAGGGACTTGAACTACGAGCAGTACTTC.

The sample holds a few counts of this clone. J is TRBJ2-7 and V is TRBV27, with D perhaps matching TRBD2 (5 bases). V shed 3 bases and J shed 2 bases, with 8 bases lying between them. This CDR3 has 13 amino acids. The V gene's germline CDR1 is MNHEY and CDR2 SMNVEV (reference sequence). The CDR3 nucleotides are TGTGCCAGCAGTTTGAAGCGGACCTACGAGCAGTACTTC. Its translation: CASSLKRTYEQYF.

The genes are TRBV18 and TRBJ1-1; D gene uncertain. CDR3 length: 15 amino acids. CDR1 and CDR2 from the germline V gene are KGHSH and LQKENI. The V and J ends lost 4 bases and 0 bases respectively, with 12 bases between them. The DNA for the CDR3 is TGTGCCAGCTCACATACCGAAACAGTGAACACTGAAGCTTTCTTT. Residues: CASSHTETVNTEAFF.